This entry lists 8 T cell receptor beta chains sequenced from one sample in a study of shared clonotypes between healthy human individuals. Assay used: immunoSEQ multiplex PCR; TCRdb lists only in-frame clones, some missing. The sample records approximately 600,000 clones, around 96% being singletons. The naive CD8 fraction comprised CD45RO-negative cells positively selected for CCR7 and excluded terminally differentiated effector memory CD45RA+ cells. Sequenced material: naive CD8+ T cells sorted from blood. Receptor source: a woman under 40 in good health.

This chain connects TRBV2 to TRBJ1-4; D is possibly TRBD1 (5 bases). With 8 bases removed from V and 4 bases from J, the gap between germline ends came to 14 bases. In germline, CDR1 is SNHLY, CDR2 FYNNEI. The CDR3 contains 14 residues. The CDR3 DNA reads TGTGCCAGCTTCTCCAAGGGGAATAATGAAAAACTGTTTTTT. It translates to CASFSKGNNEKLFF. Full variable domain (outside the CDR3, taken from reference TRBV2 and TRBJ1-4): EPEVTQTPSHQVTQMGQEVILRCVPISNHLYFYWYRQILGQKVEFLVSFYNNEISEKSEIFDDQFSVERPDGSNFTLKIRSTKLEDSAMYFCASFSKGNNEKLFFGSGTQLSVL.

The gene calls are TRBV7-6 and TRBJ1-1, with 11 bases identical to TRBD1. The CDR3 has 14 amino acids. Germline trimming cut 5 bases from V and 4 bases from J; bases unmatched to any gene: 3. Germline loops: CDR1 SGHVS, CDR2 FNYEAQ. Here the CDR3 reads CASSPGTGGTEAFF. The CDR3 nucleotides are TGTGCCAGCAGCCCCGGGACAGGGGGCACTGAAGCTTTCTTT.

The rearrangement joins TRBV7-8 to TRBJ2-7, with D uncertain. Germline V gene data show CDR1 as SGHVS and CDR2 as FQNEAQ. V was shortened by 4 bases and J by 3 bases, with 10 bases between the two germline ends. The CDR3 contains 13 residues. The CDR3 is CASSSELLYEQYF. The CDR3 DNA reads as TGTGCCAGCAGCTCCGAACTACTCTACGAGCAGTACTTC.

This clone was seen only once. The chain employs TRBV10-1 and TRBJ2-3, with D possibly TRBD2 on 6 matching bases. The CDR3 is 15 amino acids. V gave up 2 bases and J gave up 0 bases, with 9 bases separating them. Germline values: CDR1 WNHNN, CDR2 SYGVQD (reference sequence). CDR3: CASSEGGTSTDTQYF. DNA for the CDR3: TGCGCCAGCAGTGAGGGCGGGACTAGCACAGATACGCAGTATTTT.

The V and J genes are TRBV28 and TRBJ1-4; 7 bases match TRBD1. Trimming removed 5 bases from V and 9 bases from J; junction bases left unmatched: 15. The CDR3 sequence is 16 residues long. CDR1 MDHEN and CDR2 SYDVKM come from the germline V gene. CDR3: CASSRDSPTQMKKLFF. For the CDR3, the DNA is TGTGCCAGCAGTCGGGACAGTCCGACCCAAATGAAAAAACTGTTTTTT.

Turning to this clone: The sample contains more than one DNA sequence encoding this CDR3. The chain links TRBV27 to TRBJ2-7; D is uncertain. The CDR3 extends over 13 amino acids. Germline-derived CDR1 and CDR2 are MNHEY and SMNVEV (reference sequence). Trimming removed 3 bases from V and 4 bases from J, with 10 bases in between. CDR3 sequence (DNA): TGTGCCAGCAGTTTGAACGGAGCGTACGAGCAGTACTTC. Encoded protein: CASSLNGAYEQYF.

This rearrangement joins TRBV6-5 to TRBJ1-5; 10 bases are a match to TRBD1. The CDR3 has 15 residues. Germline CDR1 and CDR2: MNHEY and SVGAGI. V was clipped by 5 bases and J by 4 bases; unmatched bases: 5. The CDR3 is CASSKDRGANQPQHF. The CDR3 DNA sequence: TGTGCCAGCAGTAAGGACAGGGGGGCGAATCAGCCCCAGCATTTT.

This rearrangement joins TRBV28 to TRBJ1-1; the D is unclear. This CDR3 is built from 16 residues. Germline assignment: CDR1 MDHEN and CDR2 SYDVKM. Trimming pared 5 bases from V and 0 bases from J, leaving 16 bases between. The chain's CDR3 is CASSLSRGGMNTEAFF. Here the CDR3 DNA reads TGTGCCAGCAGTCTATCCCGGGGAGGGATGAACACTGAAGCTTTCTTT.